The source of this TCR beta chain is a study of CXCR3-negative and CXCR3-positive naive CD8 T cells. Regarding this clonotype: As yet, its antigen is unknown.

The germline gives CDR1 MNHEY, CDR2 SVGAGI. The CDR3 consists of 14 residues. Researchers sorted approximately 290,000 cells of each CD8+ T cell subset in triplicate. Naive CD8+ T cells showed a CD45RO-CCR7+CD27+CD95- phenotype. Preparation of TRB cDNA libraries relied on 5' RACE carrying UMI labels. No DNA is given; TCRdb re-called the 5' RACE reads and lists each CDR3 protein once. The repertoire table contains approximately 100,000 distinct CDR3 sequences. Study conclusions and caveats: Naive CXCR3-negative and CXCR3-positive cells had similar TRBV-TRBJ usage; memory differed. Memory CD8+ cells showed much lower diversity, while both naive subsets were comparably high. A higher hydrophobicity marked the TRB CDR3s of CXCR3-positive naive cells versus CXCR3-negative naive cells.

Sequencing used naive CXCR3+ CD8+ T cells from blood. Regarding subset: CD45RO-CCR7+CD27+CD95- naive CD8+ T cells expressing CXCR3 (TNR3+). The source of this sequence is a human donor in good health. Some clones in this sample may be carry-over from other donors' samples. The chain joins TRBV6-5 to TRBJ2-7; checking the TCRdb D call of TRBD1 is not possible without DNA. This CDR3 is CASSLSMPGYEQYF.